This T cell receptor beta chain was recovered during a study of low-dose radiotherapy and immunotherapy resistance in tumors. Background on the study: Treatment of Cohort 1 consisted of 0.5 Gy per fraction every 2 weeks, adding up to 6.5 Gy. Patients were treated with intravenous nivolumab at 240 mg every two weeks and were also dosed with ipilimumab at 1 mg/kg every six weeks. Every two weeks, cyclophosphamide 200 mg/m2 was infused one day before radiation plus immunotherapy. Each patient took aspirin at a dose of 300 mg by mouth once daily over the course of four cycles, with dosing beginning on cycle 1 day 1.

Germline CDR1 and CDR2: SGHTA and FQGNSA. Trimming removed 6 bases at V and 6 bases at J, with 15 bases between. The CDR3 extends over 14 amino acids. The time point is: after trial treatment. The treatment: LDRT plus nivolumab, ipilimumab, low-dose cyclophosphamide and aspirin (RACIN trial). TRAV- and TRBV-specific primers primed first-strand cDNA, covering alpha and beta chains. Over approximately 20 PCR cycles, TCRs were amplified from a constant-region primer and V-primer adapter. TCRdb re-analysed the reads in MiXCR, keeping a single row per CDR3 protein. This repertoire shows around 80,000 distinct CDR3 sequences, less than 20% found once; its top ten account for approximately 1.5%. This clonotype was seen only a few times.

This chain links TRBV7-2 with TRBJ2-1, with D possibly matching TRBD2 (6 bases). Sequenced material: PBMCs, taken after low-dose radiotherapy plus immunotherapy. The clonotype originates from a male donor with prostate cancer. The CDR3 region is CASSLQRVANEQFF. The CDR3 DNA reads TGTGCCAGCAGTCTACAGCGGGTTGCCAATGAGCAGTTCTTC.